These T cell receptor beta chains were read from a single sample in a study of blood T cell repertoires in COVID-19. The table came from immunoSEQ multiplex PCR; TCRdb's copy has only in-frame clones and leaves some out. The sample carries about 110,000 clones, about 85% recorded once. Sequencing was done on a sample of peripheral blood. The receptors here all came from a man aged 50-59 years with acute or convalescent COVID-19. CDR3s include the opening cysteine and the closing phenylalanine or tryptophan. Fields, in order: clone size, J gene, D gene, CDR3 length, V gene, CDR3 protein, CDR3 DNA. D genes are given only for firm matches. Expanded clones are given a class, and other clones once, few, many or no size at all.

clone size: once
J gene: TRBJ1-2
D gene: TRBD1
CDR3 length: 15
V gene: TRBV10-3
CDR3 protein: CAIKGQGRIYSGYTF
CDR3 DNA: TGTGCCATCAAGGGACAGGGACGCATATACTCTGGCTACACCTTC

clone size: once
J gene: TRBJ1-4
D gene: NA
CDR3 length: 15
V gene: TRBV5-1
CDR3 protein: CASSLVGQGFEKLFF
CDR3 DNA: TGCGCCAGCAGCTTGGTAGGGCAGGGATTTGAAAAACTGTTTTTT

clone size: NA
J gene: TRBJ2-7
D gene: TRBD2
CDR3 length: 17
V gene: TRBV5-1
CDR3 protein: CASSLSSGPVNSYEQYF
CDR3 DNA: TGCGCCAGCAGCTTATCTAGCGGGCCCGTCAACTCCTACGAGCAGTACTTC

clone size: NA
J gene: TRBJ2-2
D gene: TRBD1
CDR3 length: 16
V gene: TRBV7-3
CDR3 protein: CASSIDGQGRTGELFF
CDR3 DNA: TGTGCCAGCAGCATAGACGGACAGGGCCGGACCGGGGAGCTGTTTTTT

clone size: NA
J gene: TRBJ2-7
D gene: NA
CDR3 length: 12
V gene: TRBV6-6
CDR3 protein: CASSLSLYEQYF
CDR3 DNA: TGTGCCAGCAGCCTTTCCCTCTACGAGCAGTACTTC

clone size: once
J gene: TRBJ2-7
D gene: TRBD1
CDR3 length: 15
V gene: TRBV4-1
CDR3 protein: CASSRTPGGIYEQYF
CDR3 DNA: TGCGCCAGCAGCCGGACTCCAGGGGGTATCTACGAGCAGTACTTC

clone size: NA
J gene: TRBJ2-7
D gene: TRBD1
CDR3 length: 16
V gene: TRBV6-5
CDR3 protein: CASSYGDRDSVYEQYF
CDR3 DNA: TGTGCCAGCAGTTACGGGGACAGGGATTCAGTCTACGAGCAGTACTTC

clone size: NA
J gene: TRBJ2-1
D gene: NA
CDR3 length: 14
V gene: TRBV21-1
CDR3 protein: CASSKDPGQKKQFF
CDR3 DNA: TGTGCCAGCAGCAAAGACCCGGGACAAAAAAAGCAGTTCTTC

clone size: NA
J gene: TRBJ2-5
D gene: TRBD2
CDR3 length: 14
V gene: TRBV6-5
CDR3 protein: CASSPAGAQETQYF
CDR3 DNA: TGTGCCAGCAGTCCAGCGGGGGCCCAAGAGACCCAGTACTTC

clone size: few
J gene: TRBJ1-2
D gene: NA
CDR3 length: 14
V gene: TRBV5-1
CDR3 protein: CASSLAIRNYGYTF
CDR3 DNA: TGCGCCAGCAGCTTGGCGATTCGGAACTATGGCTACACCTTC

clone size: once
J gene: TRBJ2-1
D gene: NA
CDR3 length: 13
V gene: TRBV9
CDR3 protein: CASSGDFYNEQFF
CDR3 DNA: TGTGCCAGCAGCGGGGACTTCTACAATGAGCAGTTCTTC

clone size: NA
J gene: TRBJ2-7
D gene: TRBD1
CDR3 length: 15
V gene: TRBV13
CDR3 protein: CASSHDRGRSYEQYF
CDR3 DNA: TGTGCCAGCAGCCATGACAGGGGGCGATCCTACGAGCAGTACTTC

clone size: once
J gene: TRBJ1-1
D gene: NA
CDR3 length: 11
V gene: TRBV12-3/TRBV12-4
CDR3 protein: CASSPTGTAFF
CDR3 DNA: TGTGCCAGCAGTCCCACAGGGACAGCTTTCTTT

clone size: NA
J gene: TRBJ2-1
D gene: TRBD2
CDR3 length: 19
V gene: TRBV2
CDR3 protein: CASSVSSFSGTSGYNEQFF
CDR3 DNA: TGTGCCAGCAGTGTCTCCTCCTTCTCTGGGACTAGCGGCTACAATGAGCAGTTCTTC

clone size: NA
J gene: TRBJ2-7
D gene: TRBD2
CDR3 length: 14
V gene: TRBV11-3
CDR3 protein: CASSSLAGDYEQYF
CDR3 DNA: TGTGCCAGCAGCTCCCTAGCGGGAGACTACGAGCAGTACTTC

clone size: NA
J gene: TRBJ2-1
D gene: TRBD2
CDR3 length: 16
V gene: TRBV6-1
CDR3 protein: CASSESGGASYNEQFF
CDR3 DNA: TGTGCCAGCAGTGAAAGCGGGGGTGCCTCCTACAATGAGCAGTTCTTC

clone size: once
J gene: TRBJ1-6
D gene: TRBD1
CDR3 length: 18
V gene: TRBV19
CDR3 protein: CASSPGTGESILNSPLHF
CDR3 DNA: TGTGCCAGTAGTCCCGGGACAGGGGAATCGATTCTTAATTCACCCCTCCACTTT

clone size: NA
J gene: TRBJ2-3
D gene: TRBD2
CDR3 length: 13
V gene: TRBV5-1
CDR3 protein: CASRGLDEDTQYF
CDR3 DNA: TGCGCCAGCCGGGGACTAGATGAAGATACGCAGTATTTT

clone size: few
J gene: TRBJ2-2
D gene: TRBD2
CDR3 length: 17
V gene: TRBV19
CDR3 protein: CASKPPLADANTGELFF
CDR3 DNA: TGTGCCAGTAAGCCCCCCCTAGCGGACGCGAACACCGGGGAGCTGTTTTTT

clone size: NA
J gene: TRBJ1-5
D gene: TRBD1
CDR3 length: 13
V gene: TRBV10-3
CDR3 protein: CAISRTGGQPQHF
CDR3 DNA: TGTGCCATCAGCCGGACAGGGGGTCAGCCCCAGCATTTT

clone size: NA
J gene: TRBJ2-2
D gene: TRBD1
CDR3 length: 18
V gene: TRBV27
CDR3 protein: CASSLRGTGGTNTGELFF
CDR3 DNA: TGTGCCAGCAGTCTGAGGGGGACAGGGGGAACTAACACCGGGGAGCTGTTTTTT

clone size: NA
J gene: TRBJ2-7
D gene: NA
CDR3 length: 11
V gene: TRBV7-9
CDR3 protein: CASSLTYEQYF
CDR3 DNA: TGTGCCAGCAGTTTAACTTACGAGCAGTACTTC

clone size: NA
J gene: TRBJ1-4
D gene: NA
CDR3 length: 13
V gene: TRBV12-3/TRBV12-4
CDR3 protein: CASSLNQVEKLFF
CDR3 DNA: TGTGCCAGCAGTTTAAATCAGGTGGAAAAACTGTTTTTT